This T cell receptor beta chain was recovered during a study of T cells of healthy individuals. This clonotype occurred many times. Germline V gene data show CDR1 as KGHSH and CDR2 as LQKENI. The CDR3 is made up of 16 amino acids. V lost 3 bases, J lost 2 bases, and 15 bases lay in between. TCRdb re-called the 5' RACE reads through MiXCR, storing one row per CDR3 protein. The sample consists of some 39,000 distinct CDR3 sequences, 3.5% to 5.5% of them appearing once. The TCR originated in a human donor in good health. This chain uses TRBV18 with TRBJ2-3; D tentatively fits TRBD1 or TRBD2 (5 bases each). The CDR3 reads CASSPTPGADTDTQYF. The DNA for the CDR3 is TGTGCCAGCTCACCTACCCCCGGGGCCGACACAGATACGCAGTATTTT.